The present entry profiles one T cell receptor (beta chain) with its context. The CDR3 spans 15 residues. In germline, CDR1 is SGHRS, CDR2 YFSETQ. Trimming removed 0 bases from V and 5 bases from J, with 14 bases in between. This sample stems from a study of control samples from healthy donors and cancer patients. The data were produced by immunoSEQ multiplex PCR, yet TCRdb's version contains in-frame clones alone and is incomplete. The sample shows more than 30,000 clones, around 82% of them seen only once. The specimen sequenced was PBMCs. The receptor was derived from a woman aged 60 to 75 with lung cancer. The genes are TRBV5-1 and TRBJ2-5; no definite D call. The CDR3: CASSLGGTGRETQYF. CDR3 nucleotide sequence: TGCGCCAGCAGCTTGGGGGGAACGGGTCGGGAGACCCAGTACTTC.